Each of the 3 T cell receptor beta chains below was sequenced from the same sample in a study of blood T cell repertoires in COVID-19. Generated by immunoSEQ multiplex PCR, the TCRdb table keeps only in-frame clones and is missing some. The sample lists hundreds of thousands of clones, about 80% occurring once. The sequenced sample was peripheral blood. These receptors originate from a woman over 75 with acute or convalescent COVID-19.

Here the CDR3 reads CASSHAASSGSYEQYF. In nucleotides, the CDR3 is TGTGCCAGCAGCCACGCCGCATCTAGCGGGAGTTACGAGCAGTACTTC. The rearrangement uses TRBV3-1 (or the pseudogene TRBV3-2) and TRBJ2-7; 10 bases align to TRBD2. Germline V CDR1 and CDR2: LGHDT, YNNKEL (reference sequence). The CDR3 is 16 amino acids. V gave up 3 bases and J gave up 4 bases; unmatched junction bases: 9.

The J gene is TRBJ2-1, the V gene TRBV5-5; 13 bases align to TRBD2. With V trimmed by 4 bases and J by 0 bases, 4 bases remained unmatched. Germline CDR1 reads SGHKS; CDR2 reads YYEKEE (reference sequence). This CDR3 contains 17 residues. Written as DNA, the CDR3 is TGTGCCAGCAGCCCAGGGACTAGCGGGACCTCCTACAATGAGCAGTTCTTC. Translated, it gives CASSPGTSGTSYNEQFF. The variable domain in full, completed from reference TRBV5-5 and TRBJ2-1, reads DAGVTQSPTHLIKTRGQQVTLRCSPISGHKSVSWYQQVLGQGPQFIFQYYEKEERGRGNFPDRFSARQFPNYSSELNVNALLLGDSALYLCASSPGTSGTSYNEQFFGPGTRLTVL.

The chain has TRBV7-3 and TRBJ2-1; 9 nucleotides align to TRBD2. Germline loops: CDR1 SGHTA, CDR2 FQGTGA. The CDR3 contains 15 residues. V trimming: 6 bases; J trimming: 3 bases; junction bases outside the gene matches: 6. Written as DNA, the CDR3 is TGTGCCAGCAGTCCACTAGCGGGTGGCTACAATGAGCAGTTCTTC. Encoded protein: CASSPLAGGYNEQFF.